This is a list of T cell receptor beta chains from one sample in a study of cytomegalovirus exposure and HLA in healthy donors. Assay: immunoSEQ multiplex PCR; the TCRdb copy retains only in-frame clones and omits some. The sample lists some 65,000 clones; 75% were seen once. Sequenced input: PBMCs. The receptors shown here come from a woman aged 40 to 55 in good health and CMV-seropositive. Each CDR3 is given without its conserved first and last residue. Fields, in order: J gene, V gene, CDR3 protein.

>TRBJ2-1|TRBV7-9
SSSSLLAGLDPF
>TRBJ2-1|TRBV19
ASSPRDSRSYNEQF
>TRBJ2-6|TRBV5-1
ASSLPLSSGANVLT
>TRBJ1-1|TRBV19
ASSPRANEAF
>TRBJ2-7|TRBV5-1
ASSLGQGVAFYEQY
>TRBJ2-3|TRBV9
ASSVGASGADTQY
>TRBJ2-7|TRBV14
ASSQDASWPHEQY
>TRBJ2-5|TRBV5-1
ASSLEVNMAEETQY
>TRBJ2-1|TRBV5-6
ASSLEVMTFRSYNEQF
>TRBJ1-5|TRBV2
ASSEARGYSNQPQH
>TRBJ2-3|TRBV11-2
ASSLAGQGLADTQY
>TRBJ2-3|TRBV5-1
ASMRAASTDTQY
>TRBJ2-7|TRBV6-6
ATSDWADGPYEQY
>TRBJ1-6|TRBV19
ASSNRVNSPLH
>TRBJ2-1|TRBV5-6
ASSFITGTGGNEQF
>TRBJ1-1|TRBV7-3
ASSSTGVARTEAF
>TRBJ1-2|TRBV29-1
SVTPQTGLYGYT
>TRBJ1-2|TRBV18
ASSPWEGKGGYT
>TRBJ2-2|TRBV6-1
ASSGHSGTGYVPGELF
>TRBJ1-1|TRBV29-1
SVMAGPLAF
>TRBJ2-3|TRBV30
AWKKASGGQGTQY
>TRBJ2-4|TRBV25-1
ASSGRDYKNIQY
>TRBJ2-2|TRBV19
ASSTLSGELF
>TRBJ2-3|TRBV5-6
ASSAGTSGAQDTQY